This T cell receptor (beta chain) was obtained from a study of blood T cells in healthy people across ages. Study-wide results and caveats: The study regarded diversity estimates from one million T cells as underestimates.

A second PCR, run for about 6 to 11 cycles, used a sample-barcoded 5' primer plus a J-beta primer mix. TCRdb fed the 5' RACE reads into MiXCR, producing one record per CDR3 protein. The table records 1,100,000 or so distinct CDR3 sequences, 35% to 50% of them present only once. The donors, healthy Caucasians from Russia, were aged about 6 to 95. About this clonotype itself: Its antigen is unknown.

The CDR3 has 14 amino acids. Germline assignment: CDR1 MNHNS and CDR2 SASEGT. The V gene lost 3 bases and the J gene lost 10 bases, with 13 bases spanning the gap. The rearrangement joins TRBV6-1 to TRBJ1-6; D not resolved. The TCR was taken from a woman aged 60-75 years in good health. The sample consisted of blood. DNA of the CDR3: TGTGCCAGCAGTGACATTCCAAAGGGATCACCCCTCCACTTT. This codes for CASSDIPKGSPLHF.